Listed below are T cell receptor beta chains from one sample, sequenced in a study of beta chain features in type 1 diabetes. The table came from immunoSEQ multiplex PCR; TCRdb's copy has only in-frame clones and leaves some out. Of a few hundred thousand clones in the sample, 25% to 30% are singletons; the top ten hold approximately 4%. Sequencing was done on a sample of central memory CD4+ T cells from blood. The source is a man younger than 45 in good health. Each CDR3 is given with its conserved first and last residue. D genes are given only for firm matches. Size is omitted from some rows. Given values are once, few, many or a class for expanded clones.

TRBV6-5	NA	TRBJ2-7	TRBD1	CASSYGQGAGEQYF	TGTGCCAGCAGCTACGGACAGGGGGCAGGGGAGCAGTACTTC
TRBV11-2	NA	TRBJ2-7	TRBD2	CASRMIAGVYEQYF	TGTGCCAGCAGAATGATAGCGGGAGTCTACGAGCAGTACTTC
TRBV6-5	NA	TRBJ2-7	NA	CASSRASSYEQYF	TGTGCCAGCAGCCGGGCCTCCTCCTACGAGCAGTACTTC
TRBV5-1	NA	TRBJ2-1	NA	CASSLDGRDSNEQFF	TGCGCCAGCAGCTTGGATGGAAGAGATAGCAATGAGCAGTTCTTC
TRBV11-2	few	TRBJ2-7	TRBD2	CASSSDGLVRSEQYF	TGTGCCAGCAGCTCGGATGGACTAGTAAGAAGCGAGCAGTACTTC
TRBV11-2	few	TRBJ2-3	NA	CASSFGGTSTDTQYF	TGTGCCAGCAGCTTTGGCGGGACCAGCACAGATACGCAGTATTTT
TRBV6-1	NA	TRBJ2-7	NA	CASVESYEQYF	TGTGCCAGCGTTGAGTCCTACGAGCAGTACTTC
TRBV5-6	NA	TRBJ2-1	TRBD2	CASSLRIAGVVGEQFF	TGTGCCAGCAGCTTACGAATAGCGGGAGTTGTCGGTGAGCAGTTCTTC
TRBV10-3	once	TRBJ1-1	NA	CAITGRENTEAFF	TGTGCCATCACTGGACGGGAGAACACTGAAGCTTTCTTT
TRBV7-9	NA	TRBJ2-7	TRBD2	CASSFRASGSGSSYEQYF	TGTGCCAGCAGCTTTCGGGCTAGCGGAAGCGGGAGCTCCTACGAGCAGTACTTC
TRBV7-2	NA	TRBJ2-3	TRBD2	CASSSRQTSGTSGTQYF	TGTGCCAGCAGCTCCCGACAGACTAGCGGTACCTCTGGTACGCAGTATTTT
TRBV19	NA	TRBJ2-1	TRBD1	CASRGSLTGALIYNEQFF	TGTGCCAGTAGAGGGTCCCTTACAGGGGCCCTAATCTACAATGAGCAGTTCTTC
TRBV20-1	many	TRBJ2-1	TRBD2	CSGGSNEQFF	TGCAGCGGGGGGAGCAATGAGCAGTTCTTC
TRBV5-6	few	TRBJ2-5	NA	CASTMDLRGVIGTQYF	TGTGCCAGCACCATGGACCTGCGGGGAGTAATTGGGACCCAGTACTTC
TRBV7-2	few	TRBJ2-3	NA	CASSPSSGGGTDTQYF	TGTGCCAGCAGCCCCTCTAGTGGAGGTGGCACAGATACGCAGTATTTT
TRBV9	few	TRBJ2-2	NA	CASSVERWGRRGTGELFF	TGTGCCAGCAGCGTAGAGCGGTGGGGCAGGCGGGGCACCGGGGAGCTGTTTTTT